These T cell receptor beta chains were read from a single sample in a study of CD8 T cells in ankylosing spondylitis. TCRdb re-called the 5' RACE reads through MiXCR, storing one row per CDR3 protein. Here the sample spans approximately 350,000 distinct CDR3 sequences, roughly 14% being singletons. Input material: blood, either unsorted or a sorted T cell fraction (not recorded which). Source of these receptors: a male donor with ankylosing spondylitis or in good health (not recorded which). Each CDR3 is given with its conserved first and last residue. The D gene is left open where the match is weak. Rows give clone size only sometimes, using once, few, many, or a class for an expanded clone.

clone size | J gene | D gene | V gene | CDR3 length | CDR3 protein | CDR3 DNA
- | TRBJ2-7 | - | TRBV5-1 | 15 | CASSLDLGARDEQYF | TGCGCCAGCAGCTTGGATCTGGGGGCGAGGGACGAGCAGTACTTC
- | TRBJ2-5 | TRBD2 | TRBV7-2 | 17 | CASSSLGLAGPSETQYF | TGTGCCAGCAGCTCGCTGGGACTAGCTGGGCCTTCGGAGACCCAGTACTTC
few | TRBJ2-1 | TRBD1 | TRBV14 | 13 | CASSPTGYNEQFF | TGTGCCAGCAGCCCGACAGGGTACAATGAGCAGTTCTTC
- | TRBJ2-5 | - | TRBV29-1 | 13 | CSVESPPAETQYF | TGCAGCGTTGAATCCCCTCCGGCCGAGACCCAGTACTTC
- | TRBJ2-7 | - | TRBV2 | 14 | CASSVKGYGYEQYF | TGTGCCAGCAGTGTTAAGGGGTATGGGTACGAGCAGTACTTC
many | TRBJ2-3 | - | TRBV20-1 | 14 | CSASAAGSTDTQYF | TGCAGTGCTTCTGCCGCCGGGAGCACAGATACGCAGTATTTT
few | TRBJ1-1 | TRBD1 | TRBV19 | 14 | CASSIPGTGAEAFF | TGTGCCAGTAGTATCCCCGGGACAGGGGCTGAAGCTTTCTTT
- | TRBJ2-1 | - | TRBV20-1 | 12 | CSASQGLGEQFF | TGCAGTGCTAGTCAGGGGTTGGGTGAGCAGTTCTTC
many | TRBJ2-1 | TRBD2 | TRBV7-8 | 15 | CASSRGRAGYNEQFF | TGTGCCAGCAGCCGCGGGAGGGCCGGGTACAATGAGCAGTTCTTC
many | TRBJ2-1 | TRBD2 | TRBV3-1 | 14 | CASSHSSGYNEQFF | TGTGCCAGCAGCCACTCTAGCGGCTACAATGAGCAGTTCTTC
few | TRBJ2-3 | TRBD2 | TRBV18 | 16 | CASSPRLAAPTDTQYF | TGTGCCAGCTCCCCAAGACTAGCGGCCCCCACAGATACGCAGTATTTT
- | TRBJ1-1 | - | TRBV7-9 | 14 | CASSLAFGGTEAFF | TGTGCCAGCAGCTTAGCTTTCGGGGGCACTGAAGCTTTCTTT
few | TRBJ1-1 | TRBD1 | TRBV3-1 | 15 | CASSPMGQSNTEAFF | TGTGCCAGCAGCCCCATGGGACAGTCGAACACTGAAGCTTTCTTT
few | TRBJ2-7 | - | TRBV7-9 | 14 | CASSSGQTDYEQYF | TGTGCCAGCAGCTCAGGACAAACCGACTACGAGCAGTACTTC
many | TRBJ2-2 | TRBD2 | TRBV5-1 | 14 | CASSLLADTGELFF | TGCGCCAGCAGTCTCCTAGCGGACACCGGGGAGCTGTTTTTT